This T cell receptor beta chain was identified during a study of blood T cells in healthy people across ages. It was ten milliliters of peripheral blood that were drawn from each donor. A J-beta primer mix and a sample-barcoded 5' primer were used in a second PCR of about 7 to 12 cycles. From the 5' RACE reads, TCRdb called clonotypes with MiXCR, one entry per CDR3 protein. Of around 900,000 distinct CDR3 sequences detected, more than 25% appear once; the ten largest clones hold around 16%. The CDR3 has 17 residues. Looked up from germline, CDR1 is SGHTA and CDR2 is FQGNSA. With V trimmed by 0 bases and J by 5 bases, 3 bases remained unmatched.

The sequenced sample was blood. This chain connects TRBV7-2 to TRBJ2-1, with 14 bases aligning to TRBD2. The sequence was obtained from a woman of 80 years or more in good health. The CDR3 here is CASSLATSGGGHNEQFF. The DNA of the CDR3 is TGTGCCAGCAGCTTAGCGACTAGCGGGGGGGGTCACAATGAGCAGTTCTTC. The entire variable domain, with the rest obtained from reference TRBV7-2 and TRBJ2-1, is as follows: GAGVSQSPSNKVTEKGKDVELRCDPISGHTALYWYRQSLGQGLEFLIYFQGNSAPDKSGLPSDRFSAERTGGSVSTLTIQRTQQEDSAVYLCASSLATSGGGHNEQFFGPGTRLTVL.